A single sample gave rise to the 13 T cell receptor beta chains below, sequenced in a study of T cells in women clearing cervical HPV infection. This table comes from immunoSEQ multiplex PCR, and its TCRdb copy is limited to in-frame clones, with some not included. This repertoire comprises 25,000 to 30,000 clones; its ten largest clones make up roughly 17%. Material: blood buffy coat. Receptors were obtained from a woman between 18 and 70 years old with a cervical HPV16 infection that either progressed to CIN3+ or cleared (not recorded which).

As for this clone: The read halts 3 residues ahead of the CDR3 end, with the missing end drawn from the germline J gene. The V and J genes are TRBV20-1 and TRBJ1-1; the D is unclear. This CDR3 has 13 residues. CDR1 DFQATT and CDR2 SNEGSKA come from the germline V gene (reference sequence). With 3 bases removed from V and 4 bases from J, the gap between germline ends came to 12 bases. CDR3 amino acids: CSASGLTGTEAFF. The sequenced part of the CDR3 DNA is TGCAGTGCTAGTGGTTTAACTGGCACTGAA.

The CDR3 region is CSASAPYEQYF. The covered CDR3 bases are TGCAGTGCTTCCGCGCCCTACGAG. The V gene is TRBV20-1, the J gene TRBJ2-7; D is uncertain. The read terminates 3 residues ahead of where the CDR3 ends, so the germline J gene completes it. Trimming left V 5 bases short and J 2 bases short, with 7 bases between. The CDR3 is 11 residues long. CDR1 and CDR2 (germline): DFQATT, SNEGSKA (reference sequence).

The CDR3 here is CASSLTQGPYEQYF. Incomplete CDR3 DNA: TGTGCCAGCAGTTTAACTCAGGGTCCCTACGAG. The chain joins TRBV12-3 or TRBV12-4 to TRBJ2-7, with D tentatively TRBD1 (5 bases). Read sequence stops 3 residues before the CDR3 end, and the germline J gene provides the missing end. Trimming took off 2 bases at V and 2 bases at J, with 10 bases between the two ends. This CDR3 has 14 residues.

Remarks on this clone: The observed sequence ends 3 residues before the CDR3 terminus, with the missing tail filled in from the germline J gene. The V gene is TRBV2, the J gene TRBJ2-7, with D hard to call. With 3 bases removed from V and 3 bases from J, the gap between germline ends came to 9 bases. The CDR3 has 13 amino acids. Germline V gene data show CDR1 as SNHLY and CDR2 as FYNNEI. The CDR3 region is CASSEAPNYEQYF. The CDR3 bases that were read are TGTGCCAGCAGTGAGGCCCCGAACTACGAG.

As regards this clone: The CDR3 goes on 3 residues after the read ends, and that part is filled in from the germline J gene. The rearrangement links TRBV7-9 to TRBJ2-2, with 7 bases aligning to TRBD1. The CDR3 spans 14 residues. From germline, CDR1 is SEHNR and CDR2 FQNEAQ (reference sequence). This CDR3 reads CASSRRDSNEKLFF. Partial CDR3 DNA: TGTGCCAGCAGCCGCCGGGACAGCAATGAAAAG.

Of note for this clone: The read terminates 3 residues before the CDR3 end, so the remaining end is supplied by the germline J gene. The chain uses TRBV2 and TRBJ1-1, with a weak D call TRBD1 (6 bases). CDR3 size: 12 residues. Trimming shortened V by 10 bases and J by 6 bases, and 15 bases separated the two germline ends. Germline values: CDR1 SNHLY, CDR2 FYNNEI. The CDR3 loop reads CAKTSDSSEAFF. The DNA read from the CDR3 is TGTGCCAAGACGTCGGACAGTTCTGAA.

As concerns this clone: Coverage ceases 3 residues before the CDR3 finishes, and the germline J gene fills in the end. This chain connects TRBV14 to TRBJ2-2; tentatively, D is TRBD1 (5 bases). The CDR3 runs 14 residues. Trimming removed 4 bases at V and 5 bases at J, with 11 bases between. Germline CDR1 SGHDN, CDR2 FVKESK. The CDR3 reads CASSPLGLTGELFF. The CDR3 DNA, read in part, is TGTGCCAGCAGCCCCCTGGGGCTAACCGGGGAG. The entire variable domain, with the rest obtained from reference TRBV14 and TRBJ2-2, is as follows: EAGVTQFPSHSVIEKGQTVTLRCDPISGHDNLYWYRRVMGKEIKFLLHFVKESKQDESGMPNNRFLAERTGGTYSTLKVQPAELEDSGVYFCASSPLGLTGELFFGEGSRLTVL.

Notes on this clone: The read stops 3 residues short of the end of the CDR3; the missing end is completed from the germline J gene. This chain joins TRBV29-1 and TRBJ1-2, with a weak D call TRBD1 (5 bases). The ends were cut back, 5 bases at V and 2 bases at J, with 9 bases in the middle. The CDR3 loop spans 12 amino acids. Germline values: CDR1 SQVTM, CDR2 ANQGSEA. The CDR3 is CSVRQSNYGYTF. The part of the CDR3 DNA that was read is TGCAGCGTTAGACAGTCCAACTATGGC.

About this clone: The read gets to within 3 residues of the CDR3 end, and the germline J gene fills in the rest. The rearrangement joins TRBV19 to TRBJ2-3; 12 bases are shared with TRBD1. The J segment lost 5 bases and the V segment lost 4 bases, leaving 13 bases of the junction unmatched. From germline, CDR1 is LNHDA and CDR2 SQIVND (reference sequence). The CDR3 covers 18 residues. CDR3 amino acids: CASSTVPPGTGGVDTQYF. The sequenced part of the CDR3 DNA is TGTGCCAGTAGTACCGTCCCGCCCGGGACAGGGGGCGTAGATACG.

To note about this clone: The read comes to an end 3 residues before the CDR3 does, leaving the germline J gene to fill in the end. The chain recombines TRBV5-4 with TRBJ2-7; D gene unclear. The CDR3 has 14 residues. Germline CDR1 is SGHNT and CDR2 is YYREEE (reference sequence). V was cut by 4 bases and J by 2 bases, with 13 bases left in between. The CDR3 bases that were read are TGTGCCAGCAGCCAGGCTGGGTTAACCTACGAG. Protein sequence: CASSQAGLTYE. The full CDR3 sequence reads CASSQAGLTYEQYF.

Note on this clone: From the germline J gene comes the end of the CDR3, since the read stops 3 residues before it. J is TRBJ2-3 and V is TRBV20-1, with TRBD1 identical over 7 bases. Trimming at V came to 1 base and at J to 4 bases, leaving 5 bases not matched to a gene. The CDR3 sequence is 14 residues long. Germline V lookup: CDR1 DFQATT, CDR2 SNEGSKA (reference sequence). Partial CDR3 DNA: TGCAGTGCTAGAGGGGATCAGGGGGCAGATACG. As protein: CSARGDQGADT. The whole CDR3 sequence reads CSARGDQGADTQYF.

The CDR3 sequence: CASSAYLTGTYIYTF. CDR3 DNA, as far as it was read: TGTGCCAGCAGCGCTTACCTAACAGGGACGTACATC. The chain uses TRBV7-9 and TRBJ1-2; tentatively, D is TRBD1 (6 bases). The CDR3 extends 3 residues past the end of the read, so its final part is completed from the germline J gene. The CDR3 is made up of 15 amino acids. Germline CDR1 is SEHNR and CDR2 is FQNEAQ (reference sequence).

Comments on this clone: The read terminates 3 residues before the CDR3 end, so the remaining end is supplied by the germline J gene. This sequence joins TRBV2 and TRBJ1-2, with 11 nucleotides matching TRBD1. The CDR3 runs to 14 residues. Germline assignment: CDR1 SNHLY and CDR2 FYNNEI. Trimming cost V 4 bases and J 5 bases; bases outside gene matches: 3. The CDR3 here is CASSAGTGGYGYTF. CDR3 bases read: TGTGCCAGCAGTGCCGGGACAGGGGGTTATGGC. Using reference TRBV2 and TRBJ1-2 for the parts outside the CDR3, the full variable domain is EPEVTQTPSHQVTQMGQEVILRCVPISNHLYFYWYRQILGQKVEFLVSFYNNEISEKSEIFDDQFSVERPDGSNFTLKIRSTKLEDSAMYFCASSAGTGGYGYTFGSGTRLTVV.